These T cell receptor beta chains were read from a single sample in a study of T cell responses to AZD1222 COVID-19 vaccine. Generated by immunoSEQ multiplex PCR, the TCRdb table keeps only in-frame clones and is missing some. The sample has tens of thousands of clones, under 90% seen once. This specimen consisted of peripheral blood, obtained on day 0 of AZD1222 vaccination. These TCRs come from an adult in good health. CDR3s include the opening cysteine and the closing phenylalanine or tryptophan. The D gene is left open where the match is weak. Expanded clones are given a class, and other clones once, few, many or no size at all.

J gene: TRBJ1-1; V gene: TRBV19; D gene: -; clone size: -; CDR3 DNA: TGTGCCGTCAAAAGGCCCCAGAGCACTGAAGCTTTCTTT; CDR3 protein: CAVKRPQSTEAFF
J gene: TRBJ2-3; V gene: TRBV3-1/TRBV3-2; D gene: TRBD2; clone size: -; CDR3 DNA: TGTGCCAGCAGCCAAGTAGTAGCGGGGGGGCGACGTAGCACAGATACGCAGTATTTT; CDR3 protein: CASSQVVAGGRRSTDTQYF
J gene: TRBJ1-2; V gene: TRBV7-2; D gene: TRBD1; clone size: -; CDR3 DNA: TGTGCCAGCAGCTTACCCAGGGGGCGACGCGGCTACACCTTC; CDR3 protein: CASSLPRGRRGYTF
J gene: TRBJ2-7; V gene: TRBV19; D gene: -; clone size: few; CDR3 DNA: TGTGCCAGTAGTACAGTAGCCGGTCGGTACGAGCAGTACTTC; CDR3 protein: CASSTVAGRYEQYF
J gene: TRBJ2-7; V gene: TRBV19; D gene: TRBD1; clone size: medium-sized; CDR3 DNA: TGTGCCAGTAGTACACGGGACAGGGCTTCCGACGAGCAGTACTTC; CDR3 protein: CASSTRDRASDEQYF
J gene: TRBJ2-7; V gene: TRBV5-4; D gene: -; clone size: -; CDR3 DNA: TGTGCCAGCAGCCCACAGACTACAACTTACGAGCAGTACTTC; CDR3 protein: CASSPQTTTYEQYF
J gene: TRBJ2-7; V gene: TRBV19; D gene: -; clone size: -; CDR3 DNA: TGTGCCAGTAGTATGGGACATCTCTCCTACGAGCAGTACTTC; CDR3 protein: CASSMGHLSYEQYF
J gene: TRBJ2-1; V gene: TRBV19; D gene: -; clone size: -; CDR3 DNA: TGTGCCAGTAGTTTACAACCCCGCTCTGAGCAGTTCTTC; CDR3 protein: CASSLQPRSEQFF
J gene: TRBJ1-5; V gene: TRBV5-5; D gene: TRBD1; clone size: -; CDR3 DNA: TGTGCCAGCAGCCCCGCCCCGACAGGGGATAGCAATCAGCCCCAGCATTTT; CDR3 protein: CASSPAPTGDSNQPQHF
J gene: TRBJ1-2; V gene: TRBV5-1; D gene: -; clone size: -; CDR3 DNA: TGCGCCAGCGCGAAAACGGACAGAAGCTATGGCTACACCTTC; CDR3 protein: CASAKTDRSYGYTF
J gene: TRBJ2-7; V gene: TRBV19; D gene: -; clone size: once; CDR3 DNA: TGTGCCAGTAAGGGCGTCTACGAGCAGTACTTC; CDR3 protein: CASKGVYEQYF
J gene: TRBJ1-4; V gene: TRBV18; D gene: -; clone size: -; CDR3 DNA: TGTGCCAGCTCACCCGGGACCGACTATGGGCTGTTTTTT; CDR3 protein: CASSPGTDYGLFF
J gene: TRBJ1-1; V gene: TRBV5-6; D gene: -; clone size: -; CDR3 DNA: TGTGCCAGCAGCTTGACGGATATGAACACTGAAGCTTTCTTT; CDR3 protein: CASSLTDMNTEAFF
J gene: TRBJ2-7; V gene: TRBV6-2/TRBV6-3; D gene: -; clone size: -; CDR3 DNA: TGTGCCAGCAGTCAAACAGGGTTGACCTACGAGCAGTACTTC; CDR3 protein: CASSQTGLTYEQYF
J gene: TRBJ2-1; V gene: TRBV30; D gene: -; clone size: -; CDR3 DNA: TGTGCCTGGAGGGGGGATTCCTCCTACAATGAGCAGTTCTTC; CDR3 protein: CAWRGDSSYNEQFF
J gene: TRBJ2-5; V gene: TRBV7-2; D gene: -; clone size: -; CDR3 DNA: TGTGCCAGCAGCTTAGCCCTTAGGGGGGGGCCCTACTTC; CDR3 protein: CASSLALRGGPYF
J gene: TRBJ1-5; V gene: TRBV4-1; D gene: -; clone size: -; CDR3 DNA: TGCGCCAGCAGCCAATCAAGGGCCCACAATCAGCCCCAGCATTTT; CDR3 protein: CASSQSRAHNQPQHF
J gene: TRBJ2-3; V gene: TRBV7-9; D gene: -; clone size: -; CDR3 DNA: TGTGCCAGCAGTCCTGATACGGATACGCAGTATTTT; CDR3 protein: CASSPDTDTQYF
J gene: TRBJ2-7; V gene: TRBV2; D gene: -; clone size: -; CDR3 DNA: TGTGCCAGCAGTGAATCAGGGTACGAGCAGTACTTC; CDR3 protein: CASSESGYEQYF
J gene: TRBJ2-3; V gene: TRBV18; D gene: -; clone size: -; CDR3 DNA: TGTGCCAGCTCACCGGACTTGGGGCAAGATACGCAGTATTTT; CDR3 protein: CASSPDLGQDTQYF
J gene: TRBJ1-1; V gene: TRBV7-3; D gene: TRBD1; clone size: -; CDR3 DNA: TGTGCCAGCAGCAAAGGTTCAGGGGGCACTGAAGCTTTCTTT; CDR3 protein: CASSKGSGGTEAFF
J gene: TRBJ2-3; V gene: TRBV9; D gene: TRBD2; clone size: once; CDR3 DNA: TGTGCCAGCAGCGTGGGGACTAGCGGGACCGCAGATACGCAGTATTTT; CDR3 protein: CASSVGTSGTADTQYF
J gene: TRBJ2-1; V gene: TRBV30; D gene: -; clone size: once; CDR3 DNA: TGTGCCTGGGCTCAAGCATTAGGTCTTGAGCAGTTCTTC; CDR3 protein: CAWAQALGLEQFF
J gene: TRBJ1-1; V gene: TRBV10-3; D gene: -; clone size: once; CDR3 DNA: TGTGCCATCAGTGAGACCCGACAGGTTAACACTGAAGCTTTCTTT; CDR3 protein: CAISETRQVNTEAFF
J gene: TRBJ1-2; V gene: TRBV19; D gene: -; clone size: -; CDR3 DNA: TGTGCCAGTACCAAGGGTCAGGGCTTCGGCTACACCTTC; CDR3 protein: CASTKGQGFGYTF
J gene: TRBJ2-1; V gene: TRBV13; D gene: TRBD1; clone size: -; CDR3 DNA: TGTGCCAGCAGCTTACCGGGACAGCCTTACCGTGAGCAGTTCTTC; CDR3 protein: CASSLPGQPYREQFF
J gene: TRBJ2-3; V gene: TRBV5-6; D gene: -; clone size: -; CDR3 DNA: TGTGCCAGCAGCCTAACGGGACCGGATACGCAGTATTTT; CDR3 protein: CASSLTGPDTQYF
J gene: TRBJ1-5; V gene: TRBV5-5; D gene: -; clone size: -; CDR3 DNA: TGTGCCAGCAGCTTGGCCGGCGCACCCGAGACGCAGCCCCAGCATTTT; CDR3 protein: CASSLAGAPETQPQHF
J gene: TRBJ2-1; V gene: TRBV3-1/TRBV3-2; D gene: TRBD1; clone size: -; CDR3 DNA: TGTGCCAGCACCTCAGGGGGCTACGAGCAGTTCTTC; CDR3 protein: CASTSGGYEQFF
J gene: TRBJ1-1; V gene: TRBV2; D gene: TRBD1; clone size: -; CDR3 DNA: TGTGCCAGCAGTGAAAGGGACAGGAAAGGCTTCTTT; CDR3 protein: CASSERDRKGFF
J gene: TRBJ1-5; V gene: TRBV29-1; D gene: -; clone size: -; CDR3 DNA: TGCAGCGTCAAGGACAGCAATCAGCCCCAGCATTTT; CDR3 protein: CSVKDSNQPQHF
J gene: TRBJ1-1; V gene: TRBV9; D gene: -; clone size: -; CDR3 DNA: TGTGCCAGCAGCGCATCGACAGGATACACTGAAGCTTTCTTT; CDR3 protein: CASSASTGYTEAFF
J gene: TRBJ1-2; V gene: TRBV30; D gene: -; clone size: -; CDR3 DNA: TGTGCCTGGAACCTCGGGAGAGTTTATGGCTACACCTTC; CDR3 protein: CAWNLGRVYGYTF
J gene: TRBJ1-3; V gene: TRBV2; D gene: -; clone size: -; CDR3 DNA: TGTGCCAGCAGTATGCGGGAGTGGGGAAACACCATATATTTT; CDR3 protein: CASSMREWGNTIYF
J gene: TRBJ2-7; V gene: TRBV12-3/TRBV12-4; D gene: -; clone size: -; CDR3 DNA: TGTGCCAGCTCGCGTGAGGCCTACGAGCAGTACTTC; CDR3 protein: CASSREAYEQYF
J gene: TRBJ1-1; V gene: TRBV5-1; D gene: -; clone size: -; CDR3 DNA: TGCGCCAGCAGCTTGGCCGAGTCGGCGAACACTGAAGCTTTCTTT; CDR3 protein: CASSLAESANTEAFF
J gene: TRBJ2-2; V gene: TRBV3-1/TRBV3-2; D gene: TRBD2; clone size: -; CDR3 DNA: TGTGCCAGCAGCCCCCTAGCGGGAGGGCTTACCGGGGAGCTGTTTTTT; CDR3 protein: CASSPLAGGLTGELFF
J gene: TRBJ1-6; V gene: TRBV4-3; D gene: -; clone size: -; CDR3 DNA: TGCGCCAGCCAAGACTCCTATAATTCACCCCTCCACTTT; CDR3 protein: CASQDSYNSPLHF
J gene: TRBJ1-2; V gene: TRBV7-3; D gene: -; clone size: -; CDR3 DNA: TGTGCCAGCAGCTTAACTGCGGGGAATGGCTACACCTTC; CDR3 protein: CASSLTAGNGYTF
J gene: TRBJ2-7; V gene: TRBV18; D gene: -; clone size: -; CDR3 DNA: TGTGCCAGCTCCCTCGACTTCAGCTCCTACGAGCAGTACTTC; CDR3 protein: CASSLDFSSYEQYF
J gene: TRBJ1-4; V gene: TRBV5-1; D gene: -; clone size: -; CDR3 DNA: TGCGCCAGCAGCTTGGAGGGGGGGACATATGAAAAACTGTTTTTT; CDR3 protein: CASSLEGGTYEKLFF
J gene: TRBJ1-5; V gene: TRBV6-6; D gene: -; clone size: -; CDR3 DNA: TGTGCCAGCAGTTACGGACCGCAGGGCCAGCCCCAGCATTTT; CDR3 protein: CASSYGPQGQPQHF
J gene: TRBJ1-4; V gene: TRBV18; D gene: TRBD1; clone size: -; CDR3 DNA: TGTGCCAGCTCACAAACTCCGGGACAGGGGGTATTTGAAAAACTGTTTTTT; CDR3 protein: CASSQTPGQGVFEKLFF
J gene: TRBJ1-2; V gene: TRBV20-1; D gene: -; clone size: -; CDR3 DNA: TGCAGTGCTAGTGTTCCACCGCCAGTGGACTATGGCTACACCTTC; CDR3 protein: CSASVPPPVDYGYTF
J gene: TRBJ2-3; V gene: TRBV7-9; D gene: -; clone size: -; CDR3 DNA: TGTGCCAGCAGCTTACGAGATACGCAGTATTTT; CDR3 protein: CASSLRDTQYF
J gene: TRBJ2-7; V gene: TRBV4-2; D gene: -; clone size: -; CDR3 DNA: TGTGCCAGCAGCCGAGCCGGGACCGAAAGCTCCTACGAGCAGTACTTC; CDR3 protein: CASSRAGTESSYEQYF
J gene: TRBJ2-1; V gene: TRBV19; D gene: TRBD1; clone size: -; CDR3 DNA: TGTGCCAGTAGTAGAGAGGACAGGGGTTACAATGAGCAGTTCTTC; CDR3 protein: CASSREDRGYNEQFF
J gene: TRBJ1-2; V gene: TRBV14; D gene: -; clone size: -; CDR3 DNA: TGTGCCAGCAGCCACGAAACGGGGTTCTATGGCTACACCTTC; CDR3 protein: CASSHETGFYGYTF
J gene: TRBJ1-5; V gene: TRBV5-8; D gene: -; clone size: -; CDR3 DNA: TGTGCCAGCAGCTTGTTAGGCGCGATGAACGATCAGCCCCAGCATTTT; CDR3 protein: CASSLLGAMNDQPQHF
J gene: TRBJ1-3; V gene: TRBV18; D gene: -; clone size: -; CDR3 DNA: TGTGCCAGCTCACCTGGTGCGCTCCCCGGAAACACCATATATTTT; CDR3 protein: CASSPGALPGNTIYF
J gene: TRBJ2-1; V gene: TRBV10-3; D gene: TRBD2; clone size: -; CDR3 DNA: TGTGCCATCAGGGGTAGCGGGGGTTCTCACTCCTACAATGAGCAGTTCTTC; CDR3 protein: CAIRGSGGSHSYNEQFF
J gene: TRBJ1-2; V gene: TRBV19; D gene: -; clone size: -; CDR3 DNA: TGTGCCAGTAGTATAGGTTCGGGTTTCTATGGCTACACCTTC; CDR3 protein: CASSIGSGFYGYTF
J gene: TRBJ2-7; V gene: TRBV6-2/TRBV6-3; D gene: -; clone size: -; CDR3 DNA: TGTGCCAGCAGTTACGACTGGAGAGAATACGAGCAGTACTTC; CDR3 protein: CASSYDWREYEQYF